The TCR beta chain described here comes from a study of blood T cells in healthy people across ages. Germline lookup yields CDR1 LGHNA and CDR2 YNFKEQ. This CDR3 is 16 amino acids long. With respect to this clonotype: Its antigen is unidentified. This may arise from a read error, as a much more abundant clone is one base away.

Sample-barcoded 5' priming and a J-beta primer mix drove a second PCR of roughly 7 to 11 cycles. Using its own MiXCR run on the 5' RACE reads, TCRdb lists one record per CDR3 protein. The top ten hold approximately 12% of the sample, which has 650,000 or so distinct CDR3 sequences, 52% seen once. Study-wide results and limits: Long-lived and aged donors differed, with more naive CD4+ cells and higher diversity in the long-lived. Per-million-T-cell TCR beta diversity fell roughly linearly with age.

The material sequenced was blood. The sequence came from a woman of 80 years or more in good health. The V gene is TRBV4-2, the J gene TRBJ2-3; D may be TRBD1 or TRBD2 (6 bases each). The CDR3 sequence: CASNQELGGGTDTQYF. CDR3 DNA sequence: TGTGCCAGCAACCAAGAATTAGGAGGGGGGACAGATACGCAGTATTTT.